The 27 T cell receptor beta chains below all came from one sample that was sequenced in a study of T cell repertoires in aging, cancer and after chemotherapy. Rearranged V-D-J TRB sequences were amplified with a mixed TRB-A/B primer pool. TCRdb called the multiplex PCR reads again in MiXCR, with one record for every CDR3 protein. Of several thousand distinct CDR3 sequences listed, under 35% are singletons. The template was genomic DNA from peripheral blood, not RNA. The sequenced material came from blood. These receptors were collected from a human donor in good health.

The rearrangement links TRBV19 to TRBJ2-2; 7 bases agree with TRBD2. V was pared by 1 base and J by 4 bases, with 6 bases of the junction left unmatched. The CDR3 runs 16 residues. Per germline, CDR1 LNHDA and CDR2 SQIVND (reference sequence). CDR3 in DNA: TGTGCCAGTAGTATAGCCTTCGGGACTATCACCGGGGAGCTGTTTTTT. Translating gives CASSIAFGTITGELFF.

This clonotype was found a few times. The rearrangement joins TRBV4-3 to TRBJ1-3; D is ambiguous. This CDR3 contains 16 residues. Trimming left V 1 base short and J 0 bases short, with 10 bases between. Germline lookup yields CDR1 LGHNA and CDR2 YSLEER. The CDR3 spells CASSQVAGYSGNTIYF. Here the CDR3 DNA reads TGCGCCAGCAGCCAAGTAGCGGGATACTCTGGAAACACCATATATTTT.

The chain carries TRBV12-3 or TRBV12-4 and TRBJ2-6; no reliable D call. The CDR3 covers 15 residues. V was clipped by 1 base and J by 0 bases, with 4 bases between them. The CDR3 reads CASSLGASGANVLTF. CDR3 sequence (DNA): TGTGCCAGCAGTTTAGGAGCCTCTGGGGCCAACGTCCTGACTTTC.

The chain is built from TRBV19 and TRBJ1-2; D not certain. The germline V gene has CDR1 LNHDA and CDR2 SQIVND (reference sequence). V lost 0 bases and J 4 bases, leaving 9 bases between the germline ends. This CDR3 has 14 residues. The CDR3: CASSIERLFYGYTF. DNA of the CDR3: TGTGCCAGTAGTATAGAGCGGCTCTTCTATGGCTACACCTTC.

The V and J genes are TRBV12-1 and TRBJ2-1; the table calls TRBD2, which could not be checked here. TRBV12-1 has pseudogene status. The CDR3 runs 16 residues. The chain's CDR3 is CASSPLREGRGNEQFF. The CDR3 DNA follows: TGTGCCAGCAGCCCCCTCCGGGAGGGAAGAGGGAATGAGCAGTTCTTC.

The chain recombines TRBV7-3 with TRBJ2-3; D assignment may be TRBD1 or TRBD2 (5 bases each). Germline values: CDR1 SGHTA, CDR2 FQGTGA. Trimming removed 7 bases from V and 0 bases from J, with 23 bases in between. The CDR3 spans 18 residues. In DNA, the CDR3 is TGTGCCAGCAAGGCAGTAATCGGGACGGGACCTAGCACAGATACGCAGTATTTT. Protein product: CASKAVIGTGPSTDTQYF.

The J gene is TRBJ2-7, the V gene TRBV20-1, with TRBD1 as a possible D gene (5 bases). CDR3 length: 13 amino acids. Germline values: CDR1 DFQATT, CDR2 SNEGSKA (reference sequence). V lost 4 bases and J 1 base, leaving 11 bases between the germline ends. The CDR3 reads CSATTQESYEQYF. The CDR3 coding sequence is TGCAGTGCTACCACACAGGAATCCTACGAGCAGTACTTC.

The chain employs TRBV27 and TRBJ2-7; 8 nucleotides agree with TRBD1. Germline V gene data show CDR1 as MNHEY and CDR2 as SMNVEV (reference sequence). V trimming: 5 bases; J trimming: 1 base; junction bases outside the gene matches: 7. The CDR3 consists of 15 residues. The CDR3 coding sequence is TGTGCCAGCAGTCCAGCGGACAGGGCGTCCTACGAGCAGTACTTC. Its protein is CASSPADRASYEQYF.

This clonotype was counted a few times. This chain connects TRBV6-2 or TRBV6-3 to TRBJ2-2; 10 bases fit TRBD2. Unmatched junction bases numbered 1, after V lost 5 bases and J lost 4 bases. Germline V CDR1 and CDR2: MNHEY, SVGEGT. The CDR3 length is 14 residues. This CDR3 is CASSSGRATGELFF. The CDR3 bases are TGTGCCAGCAGTAGCGGGAGGGCCACCGGGGAGCTGTTTTTT.

The J gene is TRBJ2-1, the V gene TRBV21-1; TRBD1 is the table's D call, not checked against the DNA. TRBV21-1 is reported as a pseudogene. The CDR3 runs 17 residues. CDR3 sequence reads: CASSKRKGDRAYNEQFF. CDR3 in DNA: TGTGCCAGCAGCAAACGGAAGGGGGACAGGGCCTACAATGAGCAGTTCTTC.

This clonotype was seen more than once but under ten times. The genes are TRBV30 and TRBJ1-5; no clear D gene. The V end was cut by 0 bases, the J end by 6 bases, with 9 bases between. The germline V gene encodes CDR1 GTSNPN and CDR2 SVGIG (reference sequence). The CDR3 loop spans 13 amino acids. DNA of the CDR3: TGTGCCTGGAGTGTTGGGCGCGGTCAGCCCCAGCATTTT. This sequence encodes CAWSVGRGQPQHF.

This chain links TRBV12-3 or TRBV12-4 with TRBJ1-5; TRBD1 agrees at 7 bases. With 7 bases clipped from V and 3 bases from J, the junction kept 9 bases outside the gene matches. The CDR3 runs 15 residues. In DNA, the CDR3 is TGTGCCAGCACCCTACAGGGGTTGGTCAATCAGCCCCAGCATTTT. Translating gives CASTLQGLVNQPQHF.

J is TRBJ2-3 and V is TRBV11-2, with D unresolved. Germline assignment: CDR1 SGHAT and CDR2 FQNNGV. The ends were cut back, 4 bases at V and 0 bases at J, with 20 bases in the middle. The CDR3 covers 18 residues. CDR3 nucleotides: TGTGCCAGCAGCTCGTCTCGGGTCCTAAAGCGAAGCACAGATACGCAGTATTTT. Translation: CASSSSRVLKRSTDTQYF. Full variable domain (outside the CDR3, taken from reference TRBV11-2 and TRBJ2-3): EAGVAQSPRYKIIEKRQSVAFWCNPISGHATLYWYQQILGQGPKLLIQFQNNGVVDDSQLPKDRFSAERLKGVDSTLKIQPAKLEDSAVYLCASSSSRVLKRSTDTQYFGPGTRLTVL.

This chain connects TRBV5-6 to TRBJ1-1; D not resolved. V was clipped by 6 bases and J by 10 bases, with 16 bases between them. Germline V CDR1 and CDR2: SGHDT, YYEEEE. The CDR3 covers 12 residues. The CDR3 protein is CASTDGDPTAFF. The CDR3 DNA sequence: TGTGCCAGCACAGACGGGGATCCAACAGCTTTCTTT. Full variable domain (rest looked up from reference TRBV5-6 and TRBJ1-1): DAGVTQSPTHLIKTRGQQVTLRCSPKSGHDTVSWYQQALGQGPQFIFQYYEEEERQRGNFPDRFSGHQFPNYSSELNVNALLLGDSALYLCASTDGDPTAFFGQGTRLTVV.

J is TRBJ2-7 and V is TRBV27; no clear D gene. V was trimmed by 4 bases and J by 2 bases, leaving 6 bases between them. From germline, CDR1 is MNHEY and CDR2 SMNVEV (reference sequence). The CDR3 totals 12 residues. The CDR3, as DNA: TGTGCCAGCAGTTCCAAAACCTACGAGCAGTACTTC. Its translation: CASSSKTYEQYF.

This chain links TRBV20-1 with TRBJ2-7, with 7 bases fitting TRBD1. Germline-derived CDR1 and CDR2 are DFQATT and SNEGSKA (reference sequence). The V segment lost 5 bases and the J segment 3 bases; nucleotides outside the gene matches: 13. The CDR3 loop spans 15 amino acids. CDR3 sequence reads: CSAGRRDSPFYEQYF. The CDR3 DNA reads as TGCAGTGCTGGCCGTAGGGACAGTCCTTTCTACGAGCAGTACTTC.

This clonotype was observed a few times. J is TRBJ1-1 and V is TRBV6-5; the D gene is possibly TRBD1 (5 bases). Germline V gene lookup returns CDR1 MNHEY and CDR2 SVGAGI. CDR3 length: 13 amino acids. The germline V and J ends were trimmed by 2 bases and 4 bases, with 8 bases remaining between them. CDR3 protein: CASSYEGSTEAFF. The CDR3, as DNA: TGTGCCAGCAGTTACGAGGGGAGCACTGAAGCTTTCTTT.

This clonotype ranks as medium-sized (0.01 to 0.1%). This rearrangement joins TRBV29-1 to TRBJ2-7, with TRBD2 identical over 7 bases. The CDR3 has 16 amino acids. Germline V gives CDR1 SQVTM, CDR2 ANQGSEA. The V gene end was trimmed by 0 bases and the J gene end by 5 bases; junction bases not matched to a gene: 13. CDR3 sequence (DNA): TGCAGCGTTGAAGATCTTGGGAGGGCCCCCGAGCACGAGCAGTACTTC. Translating gives CSVEDLGRAPEHEQYF.

This clonotype was counted only a few times. The chain couples TRBV6-1 to TRBJ2-3, with 9 bases that match TRBD2. This CDR3 spans 14 amino acids. The germline V gene has CDR1 MNHNS and CDR2 SASEGT. V gave up 6 bases and J gave up 5 bases; unmatched junction bases: 6. The CDR3 DNA reads TGTGCCAGCAGGGAGACTAGCGGAGAAGATACGCAGTATTTT. It yields the protein CASRETSGEDTQYF.

By sample share, this clonotype is medium-sized. CDR3 sequence reads: CSAGTAYGEQYF. The DNA for the CDR3 is TGCAGTGCTGGGACCGCGTACGGCGAGCAGTACTTC. The rearrangement uses TRBV20-1 and TRBJ2-7; D is perhaps TRBD1 or TRBD2 (5 bases each). The CDR3 has 12 residues. Per the germline V gene, CDR1 is DFQATT and CDR2 is SNEGSKA (reference sequence). Deletions cut 5 bases from V and 6 bases from J, with 14 bases between.

The chain employs TRBV20-1 and TRBJ1-1; 9 positions match TRBD1. Trimming took 3 bases from V and 4 from J; bases not matched to a gene: 9. The CDR3 has 15 residues. Germline V gene sequence: CDR1 DFQATT, CDR2 SNEGSKA (reference sequence). The CDR3 coding sequence is TGCAGTGCTAGGTCCAGTGGACAGGGGTTCACTGAAGCTTTCTTT. It codes for CSARSSGQGFTEAFF.

This clonotype has a handful of counts. This chain joins TRBV20-1 and TRBJ1-3; 7 nucleotides align to TRBD1. The CDR3 length is 13 residues. Germline assignment: CDR1 DFQATT and CDR2 SNEGSKA (reference sequence). V lost 6 bases, J lost 4 bases, and 6 bases stayed unmatched. For the CDR3, the DNA is TGCAGTGCATCACAGGGGCTCGGAAACACCATATATTTT. It is translated as CSASQGLGNTIYF.

This clonotype was seen a few times. The chain has TRBV7-2 and TRBJ2-5, with a weak D call TRBD1 (6 bases). The V gene's germline CDR1 is SGHTA and CDR2 FQGNSA. This CDR3 spans 13 amino acids. V dropped 5 bases and J dropped 3 bases, with 10 bases sitting between them. CDR3 amino acids: CASSPRDKETQYF. For the CDR3, the DNA is TGTGCCAGCAGCCCCCGGGACAAAGAGACCCAGTACTTC.

The V and J genes are TRBV18 and TRBJ2-1; D possibly corresponds to TRBD2 (5 bases). The CDR3 totals 14 residues. Germline assignment: CDR1 KGHSH and CDR2 LQKENI. V gave up 4 bases and J gave up 3 bases, with 10 bases separating them. CDR3 nucleotides: TGTGCCAGCTCACAGTCCCGGGACTACAATGAGCAGTTCTTC. It specifies CASSQSRDYNEQFF. The variable domain in full, with the rest retrieved from reference TRBV18 and TRBJ2-1, is NAGVMQNPRHLVRRRGQEARLRCSPMKGHSHVYWYRQLPEEGLKFMVYLQKENIIDESGMPKERFSAEFPKEGPSILRIQQVVRGDSAAYFCASSQSRDYNEQFFGPGTRLTVL.

This clonotype has just a few counts. The chain couples TRBV27 to TRBJ2-1; possibly TRBD1 for D (6 bases). Germline assignment: CDR1 MNHEY and CDR2 SMNVEV (reference sequence). The V gene lost 7 bases and the J gene lost 2 bases, with 18 bases spanning the gap. This CDR3 spans 16 amino acids. The DNA for the CDR3 is TGTGCCAGCATTATGACCGGGACAACCACCTACAATGAGCAGTTCTTC. It encodes CASIMTGTTTYNEQFF.

The chain is built from TRBV12-3 or TRBV12-4 and TRBJ1-6; D call uncertain. The CDR3 is 13 amino acids. Trimming left V 6 bases short and J 4 bases short, with 7 bases between. CDR3 sequence: CASSTAYNSPLHF. CDR3 coding DNA: TGTGCCAGCAGCACAGCATATAATTCACCCCTCCACTTT.

V and J are TRBV15 and TRBJ2-1, with TRBD1 as a possible D gene (5 bases). The V and J ends lost 0 bases and 0 bases respectively, with 6 bases between them. The CDR3 extends over 15 amino acids. Germline CDR1 LNHNV, CDR2 YYDKDF (reference sequence). In DNA form, the CDR3 reads TGTGCCACCAGCAGAGATCAGGGCTCCTACAATGAGCAGTTCTTC. Translated: CATSRDQGSYNEQFF. The full variable domain, its missing parts supplied by reference TRBV15 and TRBJ2-1, is DAMVIQNPRYQVTQFGKPVTLSCSQTLNHNVMYWYQQKSSQAPKLLFHYYDKDFNNEADTPDNFQSRRPNTSFCFLDIRSPGLGDTAMYLCATSRDQGSYNEQFFGPGTRLTVL.